This T cell receptor beta chain originates from a study of Graves' ophthalmopathy and Graves' hyperthyroidism. Study information: Researchers obtained peripheral blood at initial diagnosis, before any treatment had begun.

CDR3 regions of TCR beta were amplified from RNA transcripts. In the first round, RT-PCR was carried out with HTBI primers, and a multiplex PCR formed the second round. TCRdb analysed the multiplex PCR reads with MiXCR anew, one entry per CDR3 protein. The sample gives some 390,000 distinct CDR3 sequences, 15% to 20% of which show up once; more than 1.5% is in the top ten. The study, taken as a whole, reports: Among thyroid clonotypes expanded above 0.001 frequency, most also appeared in blood.

PBMCs came from over 9.5 ml of fresh peripheral blood. Ten or more counts support this clonotype. The target antigen is unknown. CDR3 size: 17 residues. V shed 8 bases and J 3 bases; nucleotides not matched to a gene: 8. Germline assignment: CDR1 MNHNS and CDR2 SASEGT. V is TRBV6-1 and J is TRBJ2-2; 14 bases are shared with TRBD2. The sequence derives from a woman aged 18 to 35 with Graves' ophthalmopathy. Sequenced sample: peripheral blood. The CDR3 DNA is TGTGCCAGCTGGTCCCCGGGACTAGCGGGAGACACCGGGGAGCTGTTTTTT. This gives the protein CASWSPGLAGDTGELFF.